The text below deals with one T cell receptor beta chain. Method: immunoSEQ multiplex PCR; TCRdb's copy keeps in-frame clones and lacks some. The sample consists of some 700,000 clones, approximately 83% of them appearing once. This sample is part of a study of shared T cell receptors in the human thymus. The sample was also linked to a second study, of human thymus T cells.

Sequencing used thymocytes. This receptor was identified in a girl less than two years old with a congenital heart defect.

The CDR3 loop is CASRYQNRRGGETQYF. The CDR3, as DNA: TGTGCCAGCCGGTACCAGAATCGGCGGGGGGGAGAGACCCAGTACTTC. The V and J genes are TRBV13 and TRBJ2-5, with 9 bases lining up with TRBD2. This CDR3 comprises 16 residues. Germline V gene lookup returns CDR1 PRHDT and CDR2 FYEKMQ (reference sequence). The junction had 14 bases not matched to a gene; V was cut back by 8 bases and J by 4 bases.